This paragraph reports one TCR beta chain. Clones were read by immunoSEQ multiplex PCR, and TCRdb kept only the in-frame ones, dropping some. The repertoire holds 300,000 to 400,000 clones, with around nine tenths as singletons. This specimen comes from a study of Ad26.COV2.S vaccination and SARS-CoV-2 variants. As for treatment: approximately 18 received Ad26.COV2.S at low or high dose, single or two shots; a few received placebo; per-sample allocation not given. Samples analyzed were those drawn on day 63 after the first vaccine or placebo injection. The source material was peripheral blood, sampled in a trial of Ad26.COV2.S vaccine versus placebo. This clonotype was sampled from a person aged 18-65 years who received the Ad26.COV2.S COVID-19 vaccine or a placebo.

The CDR3 is CASSFGQQETQYF. The DNA of the CDR3 is TGTGCCAGCAGCTTTGGACAGCAAGAGACCCAGTACTTC. The chain joins TRBV6-5 to TRBJ2-5, with D possibly being TRBD1 (6 bases). Trimming left V 6 bases short and J 2 bases short, with 10 bases between. Germline loops: CDR1 MNHEY, CDR2 SVGAGI. This CDR3 spans 13 amino acids.